This T cell receptor (beta chain) stems from a study of post-analysis software for immune sequencing data. Broader study findings: The five TRBV segments detected at higher frequency in patients than in controls included TRBV5-6, TRBV5-1 and TRBV20-1. The authors found that F measure strongly co-clustered same-batch samples.

Unique molecular identifiers were carried by the TCR beta cDNA libraries. TCRdb itself ran the PCR reads through MiXCR, one entry per CDR3 protein. The table lists 250,000 to 300,000 distinct CDR3 sequences, 36% of them singletons. Only a few counts were recorded for this clonotype. The antigen remains undetermined. Trimming removed 6 bases at V and 4 bases at J, with 18 bases between. There are 15 residues in the CDR3. Germline loops: CDR1 LGHDT, CDR2 YNNKEL (reference sequence). The receptor comes from a girl aged 5-17 years with multiple sclerosis. The chain has TRBV3-1 and TRBJ1-1, with a possible D match to TRBD1 (5 bases). Sequenced: blood. DNA of the CDR3: TGTGCCAGCAGAAATGGAGGGGCGGTCAGCACTGAAGCTTTCTTT. It codes for CASRNGGAVSTEAFF.